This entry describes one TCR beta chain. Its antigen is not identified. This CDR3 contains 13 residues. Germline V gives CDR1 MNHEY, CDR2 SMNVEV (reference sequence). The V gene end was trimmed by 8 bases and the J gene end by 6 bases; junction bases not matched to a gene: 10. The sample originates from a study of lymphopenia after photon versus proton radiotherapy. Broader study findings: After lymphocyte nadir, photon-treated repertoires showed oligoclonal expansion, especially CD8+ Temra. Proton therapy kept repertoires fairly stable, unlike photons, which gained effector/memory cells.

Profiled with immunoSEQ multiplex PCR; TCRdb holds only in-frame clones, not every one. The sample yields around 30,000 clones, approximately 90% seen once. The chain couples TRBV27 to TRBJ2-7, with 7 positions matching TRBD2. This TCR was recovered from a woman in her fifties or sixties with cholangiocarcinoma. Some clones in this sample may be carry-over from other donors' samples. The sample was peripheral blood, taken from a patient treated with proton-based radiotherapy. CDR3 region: CASSTSGGSEQYF. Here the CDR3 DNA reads TGTGCCAGCTCAACATCGGGAGGTTCCGAGCAGTACTTC.